Following are 4 T cell receptor beta chains from one sample sequenced in a study of CD8 T cells in Susac syndrome. RNA in amounts of about 0.5 to 1 ug was reverse transcribed with random hexamers. TCRdb analysed the immunoSEQ multiplex PCR reads with MiXCR anew, one entry per CDR3 protein. The table records over 150,000 distinct CDR3 sequences, 90% to 96% of them present only once. What was sequenced was CD4+ T cells from PBMCs. The source of these receptors is a human donor with Susac syndrome.

V gene TRBV7-9 combines with J gene TRBJ2-3; D is unresolved. This CDR3 has 15 amino acids. Trimming shortened V by 8 bases and J by 4 bases, and 19 bases separated the two germline ends. Looked up from germline, CDR1 is SEHNR and CDR2 is FQNEAQ (reference sequence). DNA of the CDR3: TGTGCCAGCGTCGGAGCAGAGCATGCTGCAGATACGCAGTATTTT. This codes for CASVGAEHAADTQYF.

The chain joins TRBV20-1 to TRBJ1-5; D unclear. The CDR3 is made up of 12 amino acids. V gave up 6 bases and J gave up 4 bases, with 10 bases separating them. Germline V gene sequence: CDR1 DFQATT, CDR2 SNEGSKA (reference sequence). In nucleotides, the CDR3 is TGCAGTGCCGGTGGGTGGAATCAGCCCCAGCATTTT. Protein: CSAGGWNQPQHF.

The sample holds a few counts of this clonotype. CDR3 bases: TGTGCCAGCTCAGTCAACAATGAGCAGTTCTTC. Translation: CASSVNNEQFF. V is TRBV18 and J is TRBJ2-1; D gene uncertain. Trimming removed 5 bases from V and 5 bases from J, with 4 bases in between. This CDR3 comprises 11 residues. Germline V gene lookup returns CDR1 KGHSH and CDR2 LQKENI.

This chain connects TRBV10-3 to TRBJ1-1; the match to TRBD1 covers 11 bases. Trimming took 5 bases from V and 5 from J; bases not matched to a gene: 7. Per germline, CDR1 ENHRY and CDR2 SYGVKD. CDR3 length equals 15 residues. The CDR3 spells CAISSGQGAWTEAFF. The DNA for the CDR3 is TGTGCCATCAGTTCTGGACAGGGGGCTTGGACTGAAGCTTTCTTT.